The 21 T cell receptor beta chains below come from one sample, sequenced in a study of blood T cell repertoires in COVID-19. Method: immunoSEQ multiplex PCR; TCRdb's copy keeps in-frame clones and lacks some. In the table there are 86,000 or so clones, 86% of which are singletons. Sequencing was performed on peripheral blood. These receptor sequences come from a man aged 45 to 65 with active or convalescent COVID-19.

This chain connects TRBV27 to TRBJ2-3, with 11 bases that match TRBD2. The germline V gene encodes CDR1 MNHEY and CDR2 SMNVEV (reference sequence). The CDR3 sequence is 16 residues long. The V and J ends lost 6 bases and 0 bases, in that order; junction bases with no gene match: 5. The CDR3, as DNA: TGTGCCAGCAGAGGACTAGCGGGTACTAGCACAGATACGCAGTATTTT. As protein: CASRGLAGTSTDTQYF.

CDR3 nucleotides: TGTGCCAGCAGCCATCCCGGGGTCCAGCCCCAGCATTTT. This encodes CASSHPGVQPQHF. This chain links TRBV3-1 (or the pseudogene TRBV3-2) with TRBJ1-5; D is ambiguous. The CDR3 totals 13 residues. CDR1 and CDR2 from the germline V gene are LGHDT and YNNKEL (reference sequence). Trimming left V 3 bases short and J 7 bases short, with 10 bases between.

The chain uses TRBV2 and TRBJ1-1; tentative D call: TRBD1 (5 bases). CDR3 length: 13 amino acids. With 6 bases removed from V and 1 base from J, the gap between germline ends came to 9 bases. Germline V lookup: CDR1 SNHLY, CDR2 FYNNEI. The DNA of the CDR3 is TGTGCCAGCAGCGAGACAGAGAACACTGAAGCTTTCTTT. Its translation is CASSETENTEAFF.

This chain uses TRBV27 with TRBJ2-2; D is ambiguous. This CDR3 comprises 14 residues. V dropped 5 bases and J dropped 4 bases, with 11 bases sitting between them. Germline-derived CDR1 and CDR2 are MNHEY and SMNVEV (reference sequence). The CDR3 DNA reads as TGTGCCAGCAGTCCCTACGGGTCCACCGGGGAGCTGTTTTTT. Residues: CASSPYGSTGELFF.

The gene calls are TRBV4-1 and TRBJ2-7; 9 bases match TRBD2. The germline V gene has CDR1 MGHRA and CDR2 YSYEKL. The ends lost 0 bases at V and 4 bases at J; junction bases unmatched: 4. The CDR3 is 15 amino acids. CDR3 sequence reads: CASSQEIAGAYEQYF. In nucleotides, the CDR3 is TGCGCCAGCAGCCAAGAAATAGCGGGGGCGTACGAGCAGTACTTC.

This chain links TRBV28 with TRBJ1-2; 9 nucleotides match TRBD1. The CDR3 spans 14 residues. J gave up 4 bases and V 6 bases, and 6 bases lay outside the gene matches. CDR1 MDHEN and CDR2 SYDVKM come from the germline V gene. In nucleotides, the CDR3 is TGTGCCAGCAGGGGACAGGGTTCCCTCTATGGCTACACCTTC. Its translation: CASRGQGSLYGYTF.

CDR3 DNA: TGTGCCAGCAGTTTAGGGGACAGGGGGCTTTCCTACGAGCAGTACTTC. Residues: CASSLGDRGLSYEQYF. This chain joins TRBV28 and TRBJ2-7; TRBD1 aligns across 12 bases. The CDR3 covers 16 residues. The ends lost 2 bases at V and 1 base at J; junction bases unmatched: 3. Looked up from germline, CDR1 is MDHEN and CDR2 is SYDVKM.

The chain links TRBV5-1 to TRBJ2-6, with D maybe TRBD1 (6 bases). From germline, CDR1 is SGHRS and CDR2 YFSETQ. The V end lost 4 bases, the J end lost 5 bases, and 13 bases lay between the germline ends. CDR3 length: 15 residues. CDR3 loop: CASSQTGNRANVLTF. CDR3 bases: TGCGCCAGCAGCCAAACAGGGAATAGGGCCAACGTCCTGACTTTC.

The V call is TRBV14, the J call TRBJ2-4; D call uncertain. This CDR3 contains 13 residues. The germline V gene encodes CDR1 SGHDN and CDR2 FVKESK. Trimming left V 6 bases short and J 0 bases short, with 6 bases between. The CDR3 DNA is TGTGCCAGCAGTGAGCCAGCCAAAAACATTCAGTACTTC. Its protein is CASSEPAKNIQYF.

This chain links TRBV11-2 with TRBJ2-5, with 8 bases aligning to TRBD2. V shed 5 bases and J 4 bases; nucleotides not matched to a gene: 9. Germline V CDR1 and CDR2: SGHAT, FQNNGV. The CDR3 totals 15 residues. In DNA, the CDR3 is TGTGCCAGCAGCATCGCCCAGCGGGGGTTAGAGACCCAGTACTTC. Its translation is CASSIAQRGLETQYF.

This clone appeared a single time. V usage is TRBV5-6 and J usage is TRBJ2-7; D gene uncertain. V was cut by 0 bases and J by 2 bases, with 6 bases left in between. Germline V lookup: CDR1 SGHDT, CDR2 YYEEEE. This CDR3 comprises 13 residues. The CDR3 nucleotides read TGTGCCAGCAGCTTGGACAGCCCCTACGAGCAGTACTTC. It is translated as CASSLDSPYEQYF.

The chain has TRBV3-1 (or the pseudogene TRBV3-2) and TRBJ2-1; 14 nucleotides match TRBD2. Germline V gives CDR1 LGHDT, CDR2 YNNKEL (reference sequence). This CDR3 has 16 residues. V trimming: 2 bases; J trimming: 7 bases; junction bases outside the gene matches: 4. CDR3: CASSQLGTSGGNEQFF. CDR3 sequence (DNA): TGTGCCAGCAGCCAATTGGGGACTAGCGGGGGAAATGAGCAGTTCTTC.

CDR3 coding DNA: TGTGCCAGCAGTTCAGACAGCTCTGGGGCCAACGTCCTGACTTTC. It translates to CASSSDSSGANVLTF. J is TRBJ2-6 and V is TRBV2; D may be TRBD1 (5 bases). The V gene lost 5 bases and the J gene lost 0 bases, with 8 bases spanning the gap. This CDR3 region has 15 residues. Germline CDR1 reads SNHLY; CDR2 reads FYNNEI. Full variable domain (rest looked up from reference TRBV2 and TRBJ2-6): EPEVTQTPSHQVTQMGQEVILRCVPISNHLYFYWYRQILGQKVEFLVSFYNNEISEKSEIFDDQFSVERPDGSNFTLKIRSTKLEDSAMYFCASSSDSSGANVLTFGAGSRLTVL.

There are many counts of this clone. The chain is built from TRBV10-2 and TRBJ1-4; 7 bases align to TRBD1. V lost 0 bases to trimming and J lost 3 bases; unmatched junction nucleotides: 1. CDR1 and CDR2 from the germline V gene are WSHSY and SAAADI. CDR3 size: 15 residues. CDR3 sequence: CASSESTGSNEKLFF. Written as DNA, the CDR3 is TGCGCCAGCAGTGAGTCGACAGGGTCTAATGAAAAACTGTTTTTT.

The CDR3 nucleotides read TGTGCCAGCACCTTGCTTCGCCAGTCAGATACGCAGTATTTT. Protein product: CASTLLRQSDTQYF. J is TRBJ2-3 and V is TRBV6-5; no reliable D call. V was shortened by 7 bases and J by 4 bases, with 15 bases between the two germline ends. Germline values: CDR1 MNHEY, CDR2 SVGAGI. This CDR3 contains 14 residues.

The chain employs TRBV7-8 and TRBJ1-6; D perhaps matches TRBD1 (5 bases). Germline V gene data show CDR1 as SGHVS and CDR2 as FQNEAQ. The CDR3 is made up of 16 amino acids. Between the trimmed V and J ends, which lost 6 bases and 6 bases, there was a span of 18 bases. The CDR3 protein is CASRRSGTSVNSPLHF. DNA for the CDR3: TGTGCCAGCAGGCGTAGCGGGACGTCGGTTAATTCACCCCTCCACTTT.

The chain couples TRBV7-9 to TRBJ2-1; D possibly corresponds to TRBD1 (5 bases). Per the germline V gene, CDR1 is SEHNR and CDR2 is FQNEAQ (reference sequence). The CDR3 runs to 14 residues. Trimming took 6 bases from V and 10 from J, leaving 19 bases between them. The CDR3 loop reads CASSPTEKRLEQFF. DNA of the CDR3: TGTGCCAGCAGTCCGACAGAGAAAAGGCTCGAGCAGTTCTTC.

The sample holds one count of this clone. The J gene is TRBJ2-1, the V gene TRBV11-3, with D tentatively TRBD1 (6 bases). CDR3 length: 14 residues. Germline loops: CDR1 SGHNT, CDR2 YENEEA. V shed 5 bases and J shed 4 bases, with 12 bases lying between them. Here the CDR3 reads CASSASDSYNEQFF. The CDR3 region has the DNA TGTGCCAGCAGCGCTTCGGACAGTTACAATGAGCAGTTCTTC.

The V and J genes are TRBV13 and TRBJ1-1; 8 bases match TRBD1. Trimming removed 4 bases from V and 4 bases from J; junction bases left unmatched: 5. Germline CDR1 is PRHDT and CDR2 is FYEKMQ (reference sequence). This CDR3 has 14 residues. DNA of the CDR3: TGTGCCAGCAGCTCGGGACAGGTCATCACTGAAGCTTTCTTT. As protein: CASSSGQVITEAFF.

The gene calls are TRBV30 and TRBJ2-1; 9 bases map to TRBD2. Germline V CDR1 and CDR2: GTSNPN, SVGIG (reference sequence). The CDR3 consists of 15 residues. The ends lost 2 bases at V and 3 bases at J; junction bases unmatched: 5. In nucleotides, the CDR3 is TGTGCCTGGAGTATCAGACTAGCGGTCTACAATGAGCAGTTCTTC. Its translation: CAWSIRLAVYNEQFF. The full variable domain, completed using reference TRBV30 and TRBJ2-1, is SQTIHQWPATLVQPVGSPLSLECTVEGTSNPNLYWYRQAAGRGLQLLFYSVGIGQISSEVPQNLSASRPQDRQFILSSKKLLLSDSGFYLCAWSIRLAVYNEQFFGPGTRLTVL.

This chain links TRBV27 with TRBJ1-5; 8 nucleotides line up with TRBD1. The CDR3 is made up of 15 amino acids. V was clipped by 5 bases and J by 5 bases; unmatched bases: 8. Germline V CDR1 and CDR2: MNHEY, SMNVEV (reference sequence). The CDR3 is CASSGGQGGHQPQHF. As DNA, the CDR3 is TGTGCCAGCAGTGGCGGACAGGGAGGTCATCAGCCCCAGCATTTT.